A selection of T cell receptor beta chains follows, all from one sample in a study of T cell clonotyping in hematopoietic cell transplantation. The method was immunoSEQ multiplex PCR; TCRdb's version includes in-frame clones alone and lacks a portion of them. This sample has some 8,000 clones; around nine tenths occur once, and the top ten carry about 4.8%. The source material was PBMCs, sampled 180 days after allogeneic stem cell transplant. These receptors were collected from a female patient aged 50 to 65 who had an allogeneic stem cell transplant from an unrelated donor, so the T cells may come from the graft donor. Some clones in this sample may be carry-over from other donors' samples. Each CDR3 is given with its conserved first and last residue. D genes are given only for firm matches. Size is omitted from some rows. Given values are once, few, many or a class for expanded clones.

v_call: TRBV14
d_call: -
clone_size: -
j_call: TRBJ1-6
cdr3_aa: CASSQGRGNSPLHF
cdr3_nt: TGTGCCAGCAGCCAAGGACGGGGAAATTCACCCCTCCACTTT

v_call: TRBV7-9
d_call: -
clone_size: -
j_call: TRBJ1-2
cdr3_aa: CASSSTGGGYTF
cdr3_nt: TGTGCCAGCAGCTCGACGGGGGGTGGCTACACCTTC

v_call: TRBV7-2
d_call: -
clone_size: -
j_call: TRBJ2-7
cdr3_aa: CASSLEGQAGRGEQYF
cdr3_nt: TGTGCCAGCAGCTTAGAGGGTCAGGCGGGGCGTGGCGAGCAGTACTTC

v_call: TRBV10-3
d_call: TRBD1
clone_size: -
j_call: TRBJ1-5
cdr3_aa: CAISDHRDRVLQGSNQPQHF
cdr3_nt: TGTGCCATCAGCGATCACCGGGACAGGGTATTACAGGGGAGCAATCAGCCCCAGCATTTT

v_call: TRBV29-1
d_call: TRBD1
clone_size: once
j_call: TRBJ1-1
cdr3_aa: CSGRGTGQGNTEAFF
cdr3_nt: TGCAGCGGCAGGGGTACGGGACAGGGGAACACTGAAGCTTTCTTT

v_call: TRBV7-2
d_call: -
clone_size: -
j_call: TRBJ2-1
cdr3_aa: CASSLTSSHNEQFF
cdr3_nt: TGTGCCAGCAGCTTAACGTCTTCTCACAATGAGCAGTTCTTC

v_call: TRBV6-6
d_call: -
clone_size: -
j_call: TRBJ2-2
cdr3_aa: CASSYYGGVGGGELFF
cdr3_nt: TGTGCCAGCAGTTACTACGGGGGAGTGGGAGGCGGGGAGCTGTTTTTT

v_call: TRBV9
d_call: TRBD2
clone_size: -
j_call: TRBJ2-2
cdr3_aa: CASSVGWEGRYAGELFF
cdr3_nt: TGTGCCAGCAGCGTAGGATGGGAGGGGCGATACGCCGGGGAGCTGTTTTTT

v_call: TRBV28
d_call: -
clone_size: once
j_call: TRBJ1-1
cdr3_aa: CASSPPGAMNTEAFF
cdr3_nt: TGTGCCAGCAGCCCCCCAGGGGCCATGAACACTGAAGCTTTCTTT

v_call: TRBV11-2
d_call: -
clone_size: -
j_call: TRBJ2-3
cdr3_aa: CASSQRPSSTDTQYF
cdr3_nt: TGTGCCAGCAGCCAACGCCCTTCTAGCACAGATACGCAGTATTTT

v_call: TRBV30
d_call: -
clone_size: -
j_call: TRBJ2-7
cdr3_aa: CAWSAGMGVGYEQYF
cdr3_nt: TGTGCCTGGAGTGCCGGGATGGGCGTCGGGTACGAGCAGTACTTC

v_call: TRBV10-1
d_call: -
clone_size: -
j_call: TRBJ1-1
cdr3_aa: CASSESDGRQDTEAFF
cdr3_nt: TGCGCCAGCAGTGAGTCGGACGGGAGGCAGGACACTGAAGCTTTCTTT

v_call: TRBV6-6
d_call: -
clone_size: -
j_call: TRBJ1-1
cdr3_aa: CASSHQDPEAFF
cdr3_nt: TGTGCCAGCAGCCACCAGGACCCTGAAGCTTTCTTT

v_call: TRBV18
d_call: -
clone_size: -
j_call: TRBJ1-2
cdr3_aa: CASSPPDRSMAKTF
cdr3_nt: TGTGCCAGCTCACCACCGGATCGATCTATGGCTAAAACCTTC

v_call: TRBV29-1
d_call: -
clone_size: -
j_call: TRBJ1-2
cdr3_aa: CSVEGYGYTF
cdr3_nt: TGCAGCGTTGAAGGCTATGGCTACACCTTC

v_call: TRBV6-5
d_call: TRBD1
clone_size: -
j_call: TRBJ2-2
cdr3_aa: CASSRTGGGTGELFF
cdr3_nt: TGTGCCAGCAGCCGGACAGGGGGTGGGACCGGGGAGCTGTTTTTT

v_call: TRBV2
d_call: -
clone_size: -
j_call: TRBJ1-1
cdr3_aa: CASSQGNTEAFF
cdr3_nt: TGTGCCAGCAGTCAGGGGAACACTGAAGCTTTCTTT

v_call: TRBV19
d_call: -
clone_size: -
j_call: TRBJ1-5
cdr3_aa: CASKGVWNQPQHF
cdr3_nt: TGTGCCAGTAAAGGGGTATGGAATCAGCCCCAGCATTTT

v_call: TRBV5-5
d_call: -
clone_size: -
j_call: TRBJ1-2
cdr3_aa: CASSLYPDWDYGYTF
cdr3_nt: TGTGCCAGCAGCTTGTACCCGGATTGGGACTATGGCTACACCTTC

v_call: TRBV27
d_call: -
clone_size: -
j_call: TRBJ2-7
cdr3_aa: CASSLKPEWAYEQYF
cdr3_nt: TGTGCCAGCAGTTTAAAACCTGAGTGGGCCTACGAGCAGTACTTC

v_call: TRBV27
d_call: TRBD1
clone_size: few
j_call: TRBJ1-5
cdr3_aa: CASSFQTGGGQPQHF
cdr3_nt: TGTGCCAGCAGTTTTCAGACAGGGGGCGGCCAGCCCCAGCATTTT

v_call: TRBV7-9
d_call: -
clone_size: -
j_call: TRBJ1-3
cdr3_aa: CASSFGGGPRGFGNTIYF
cdr3_nt: TGTGCCAGCAGCTTTGGAGGGGGGCCCAGAGGGTTTGGAAACACCATATATTTT

v_call: TRBV6-6
d_call: -
clone_size: -
j_call: TRBJ2-1
cdr3_aa: CASSYSKSGTNEQFF
cdr3_nt: TGTGCCAGCAGTTACTCAAAATCCGGGACTAATGAGCAGTTCTTC

v_call: TRBV30
d_call: TRBD1
clone_size: -
j_call: TRBJ1-4
cdr3_aa: CAWNRGTGAAKLFF
cdr3_nt: TGTGCCTGGAACCGGGGGACAGGGGCTGCAAAACTGTTTTTT

v_call: TRBV10-2
d_call: TRBD2
clone_size: -
j_call: TRBJ2-5
cdr3_aa: CASLPGLAGAETQYF
cdr3_nt: TGCGCCAGTCTTCCGGGACTAGCGGGAGCAGAGACCCAGTACTTC

v_call: TRBV7-2
d_call: -
clone_size: once
j_call: TRBJ2-4
cdr3_aa: CASSSDRSSNIQYF
cdr3_nt: TGTGCCAGCAGTTCCGACAGGAGCTCAAACATTCAGTACTTC

v_call: TRBV5-1
d_call: TRBD1
clone_size: once
j_call: TRBJ1-1
cdr3_aa: CASSAAGTGNYAFF
cdr3_nt: TGCGCCAGCAGCGCCGCCGGGACAGGGAACTACGCTTTCTTT

v_call: TRBV6-1
d_call: TRBD1
clone_size: once
j_call: TRBJ1-1
cdr3_aa: CASAGTGDTEAFF
cdr3_nt: TGTGCCAGCGCCGGGACAGGGGACACTGAAGCTTTCTTT

v_call: TRBV14
d_call: -
clone_size: -
j_call: TRBJ2-7
cdr3_aa: CASSQTGFYDEQYF
cdr3_nt: TGTGCCAGCAGTCAGACGGGGTTCTACGACGAGCAGTACTTC

v_call: TRBV2
d_call: TRBD2
clone_size: -
j_call: TRBJ2-7
cdr3_aa: CASSPLREVLYEQYF
cdr3_nt: TGTGCCAGCAGCCCCTTGCGGGAGGTCCTCTACGAGCAGTACTTC

v_call: TRBV6-5
d_call: -
clone_size: -
j_call: TRBJ1-3
cdr3_aa: CASSYPGQRTIYF
cdr3_nt: TGTGCCAGCAGTTACCCCGGACAGCGCACCATATATTTT

v_call: TRBV11-2
d_call: -
clone_size: -
j_call: TRBJ1-1
cdr3_aa: CASSQHREAFF
cdr3_nt: TGTGCCAGCAGCCAACATCGTGAAGCTTTCTTT

v_call: TRBV6-5
d_call: TRBD1
clone_size: -
j_call: TRBJ2-6
cdr3_aa: CASSSTIRQGAFLLTF
cdr3_nt: TGTGCCAGCAGTTCCACAATAAGACAGGGGGCGTTCCTCCTGACTTTC

v_call: TRBV19
d_call: TRBD1
clone_size: -
j_call: TRBJ1-5
cdr3_aa: CASRIRQGMGQPQHF
cdr3_nt: TGTGCCAGTCGGATAAGACAGGGGATGGGTCAGCCCCAGCATTTT

v_call: TRBV10-2
d_call: TRBD1
clone_size: -
j_call: TRBJ1-1
cdr3_aa: CASGAGQGMAFF
cdr3_nt: TGCGCCAGCGGGGCGGGACAGGGGATGGCTTTCTTT

v_call: TRBV6-1
d_call: -
clone_size: -
j_call: TRBJ2-4
cdr3_aa: CASSQTPVGDIQYF
cdr3_nt: TGTGCCAGCAGCCAAACCCCCGTGGGAGACATTCAGTACTTC

v_call: TRBV11-1
d_call: -
clone_size: once
j_call: TRBJ2-3
cdr3_aa: CASSPIGGGTDTQYF
cdr3_nt: TGTGCCAGCAGCCCAATTGGGGGCGGGACAGATACGCAGTATTTT

v_call: TRBV2
d_call: TRBD1
clone_size: -
j_call: TRBJ1-1
cdr3_aa: CASNLDRGTEAFF
cdr3_nt: TGTGCCAGCAACCTGGACAGGGGAACTGAAGCTTTCTTT

v_call: TRBV7-2
d_call: -
clone_size: -
j_call: TRBJ1-2
cdr3_aa: CASSRPSGGIGLYGYTF
cdr3_nt: TGTGCCAGCAGCCGACCCTCCGGTGGGATTGGGCTCTATGGCTACACCTTC

v_call: TRBV4-2
d_call: -
clone_size: -
j_call: TRBJ1-4
cdr3_aa: CASSHSGLRVNEKLFF
cdr3_nt: TGTGCCAGCAGCCACTCAGGGCTAAGGGTAAATGAAAAACTGTTTTTT

v_call: TRBV28
d_call: -
clone_size: -
j_call: TRBJ1-5
cdr3_aa: CASNGPRDEYSNQPQHF
cdr3_nt: TGTGCCAGCAATGGCCCTAGGGACGAATATAGCAATCAGCCCCAGCATTTT

v_call: TRBV6-1
d_call: -
clone_size: -
j_call: TRBJ2-7
cdr3_aa: CASSDELISYEQYF
cdr3_nt: TGTGCCAGCAGTGATGAGCTGATCTCCTACGAGCAGTACTTC

v_call: TRBV25-1
d_call: -
clone_size: few
j_call: TRBJ1-1
cdr3_aa: CASSELGTEAFF
cdr3_nt: TGTGCCAGCAGTGAATTGGGGACTGAAGCTTTCTTT

v_call: TRBV7-9
d_call: -
clone_size: -
j_call: TRBJ1-1
cdr3_aa: CASSQPRGATNTEAFF
cdr3_nt: TGTGCCAGCAGCCAGCCCCGTGGAGCCACGAACACTGAAGCTTTCTTT

v_call: TRBV5-6
d_call: -
clone_size: -
j_call: TRBJ1-2
cdr3_aa: CASSLFGATFYGYTF
cdr3_nt: TGTGCCAGCAGCTTGTTTGGGGCAACCTTCTATGGCTACACCTTC

v_call: TRBV2
d_call: TRBD1
clone_size: -
j_call: TRBJ1-5
cdr3_aa: CAGGRDRVNQPQHF
cdr3_nt: TGTGCCGGGGGGAGGGACAGGGTAAATCAGCCCCAGCATTTT

v_call: TRBV6-5
d_call: TRBD2
clone_size: -
j_call: TRBJ2-3
cdr3_aa: CASSYLGGSTDTQYF
cdr3_nt: TGTGCCAGCAGTTACTTGGGGGGGAGCACAGATACGCAGTATTTT

v_call: TRBV6-6
d_call: TRBD1
clone_size: -
j_call: TRBJ1-4
cdr3_aa: CASSGDRGVEKLFF
cdr3_nt: TGTGCCAGCAGTGGGGACAGGGGAGTCGAAAAACTGTTTTTT

v_call: TRBV10-2
d_call: -
clone_size: -
j_call: TRBJ1-4
cdr3_aa: CASSRTANEKLFF
cdr3_nt: TGCGCCAGCAGTCGGACAGCAAATGAAAAACTGTTTTTT

v_call: TRBV6-6
d_call: TRBD1
clone_size: -
j_call: TRBJ2-7
cdr3_aa: CASSYRDSHYEQYF
cdr3_nt: TGTGCCAGCAGTTACAGGGACAGCCACTACGAGCAGTACTTC

v_call: TRBV4-2
d_call: TRBD2
clone_size: once
j_call: TRBJ2-1
cdr3_aa: CASSLQGLAGGNEQFF
cdr3_nt: TGTGCCAGCAGCCTCCAGGGGTTAGCGGGGGGAAATGAGCAGTTCTTC

v_call: TRBV6-6
d_call: TRBD2
clone_size: -
j_call: TRBJ2-5
cdr3_aa: CASSWTSGLQETQYF
cdr3_nt: TGTGCCAGCAGTTGGACTAGCGGACTCCAAGAGACCCAGTACTTC